This is a list of T cell receptor beta chains from one sample in a study of cytomegalovirus exposure and HLA in healthy donors. TCRdb keeps only in-frame clones here, not all; method: immunoSEQ multiplex PCR. The sample records 300,000 to 400,000 clones, around 86% being singletons. What was sequenced was PBMCs. These receptors were obtained from a woman under 30 in good health and CMV-seronegative. CDR3s include the opening cysteine and the closing phenylalanine or tryptophan. The order of the fields is J gene, D gene, V gene, clone size, CDR3 DNA, CDR3 protein. The D gene is left open where the match is weak. A clone size is listed for some rows: how often the clone was seen (once, few, many), or a class if it is expanded.

>TRBJ2-7|.|TRBV6-1|.
TGTGCCAGCAGTTCTTGGGGGGATTACTCCTACGAGCAGTACTTC
CASSSWGDYSYEQYF
>TRBJ2-2|.|TRBV5-1|.
TGCGCCAGCAGCTTGAGGTCAGACAGGTTGGCCGGGGAGCTGTTTTTT
CASSLRSDRLAGELFF
>TRBJ1-2|.|TRBV19|.
TGTGCCAGTAGTATTCCCCGATACAGGGATGGCTACACCTTC
CASSIPRYRDGYTF
>TRBJ1-1|.|TRBV9|.
TGTGCCAGCAGCGTAGCGGGACAAGCAAACACTGAAGCTTTCTTT
CASSVAGQANTEAFF
>TRBJ1-1|.|TRBV25-1|.
TGTGCCAGCAGTGATAATTTCTTGGAAGCTTTCTTT
CASSDNFLEAFF
>TRBJ2-1|TRBD2|TRBV11-2|.
TGTGCCAGCAGCTTAGGGTCAGCGGGAGGACCTCCCCCGAATGAGCAGTTCTTC
CASSLGSAGGPPPNEQFF
>TRBJ1-1|.|TRBV27|.
TGTGCCAGCAGTTTATCCGGGGTACTCTTTCCTGGGCAGGCTTTCTTT
CASSLSGVLFPGQAFF
>TRBJ2-2|.|TRBV28|.
TGTGCCAGCAGTTTATCAGAAGCGGGCGGGGAGCTGTTTTTT
CASSLSEAGGELFF
>TRBJ1-1|TRBD1|TRBV6-5|.
TGTGCCAGCAGTTACGGACAGGGTGTAGCTTTCTTT
CASSYGQGVAFF
>TRBJ2-7|TRBD2|TRBV19|.
TGTGCCAGTAGTCCAGGGAGGGGATCCCCCAACGAGCAGTACTTC
CASSPGRGSPNEQYF
>TRBJ2-7|.|TRBV10-2|.
TGCGCCACAAAAGGCCGGGACAACTCCTACGAGCAGTACTTC
CATKGRDNSYEQYF
>TRBJ2-1|TRBD2|TRBV7-9|.
TGTGCCAGCAGCTTAAGTTCTAGCGGGAGAAGGTACAATGAGCAGTTCTTC
CASSLSSSGRRYNEQFF
>TRBJ1-5|.|TRBV28|.
TGTGCCAGCAGCCTAGACAGGAGCTCTCAGCCCCAGCATTTT
CASSLDRSSQPQHF
>TRBJ2-3|.|TRBV9|.
TGTGCCAGCAGCGTAGTCCCCGGGATAATTTACACAGATACGCAGTATTTT
CASSVVPGIIYTDTQYF
>TRBJ2-3|TRBD2|TRBV29-1|.
TGCAGCGTTGTGCCGACGGGAGGCATGACAGATACGCAGTATTTT
CSVVPTGGMTDTQYF
>TRBJ2-2|.|TRBV2|.
TGTGCCAGCAGTGGCCTAGCTCCGAACACCGGGGAGCTGTTTTTT
CASSGLAPNTGELFF
>TRBJ1-4|TRBD1|TRBV5-1|.
TGCGCCAGCAGTCAGGACAGGGGGCGCGTGGGTGAAAAACTGTTTTTT
CASSQDRGRVGEKLFF
>TRBJ1-1|TRBD1|TRBV29-1|.
TGCAGCGTTGAATTTCTCCAGGGGGGGAACACTGAAGCTTTCTTT
CSVEFLQGGNTEAFF
>TRBJ2-5|.|TRBV5-1|.
TGCGCCAGCAGCTTGGGGGTAGAGGCTCGTAACATACAAGAGACCCAGTACTTC
CASSLGVEARNIQETQYF
>TRBJ1-1|TRBD1|TRBV29-1|few
TGCAGCGTGAGATCCGGGACAGGGGCAGCTGAAGCTTTCTTT
CSVRSGTGAAEAFF
>TRBJ1-5|.|TRBV2|.
TGTGCCAGCAGTGAATGGGGGCTTGTCGGGGAGCCCCAGCATTTT
CASSEWGLVGEPQHF
>TRBJ2-7|.|TRBV27|once
TGTGCCAGCAGTATTGGAGCACCCTCTTCCTACGAGCAGTACTTC
CASSIGAPSSYEQYF
>TRBJ2-1|TRBD2|TRBV29-1|.
TGCAGCGTTGAGGGATTTAGCGGGGGCCACAATGAGCAGTTCTTC
CSVEGFSGGHNEQFF
>TRBJ2-5|.|TRBV13|.
TGTGCCAGCAGCCCACGAGAGGGGACCCAGTACTTC
CASSPREGTQYF
>TRBJ2-7|.|TRBV6-5|.
TGTGCCAGGGGGAGGAGGAGCTCCTACGAGCAGTACTTC
CARGRRSSYEQYF
>TRBJ1-3|.|TRBV1|.
TGCACCAGCAGCCAAGGAACCCCCGGACAGGGAGGAAACACCATATATTTT
CTSSQGTPGQGGNTIYF
>TRBJ1-1|.|TRBV28|.
TGTGCCAGCAGTTTATTTGGGGGGACGGCTTTCTTT
CASSLFGGTAFF
>TRBJ1-5|.|TRBV27|.
TGTGCCAGCAGTCCCCCCAGGTGGTCCCAGCATTTT
CASSPPRWSQHF
>TRBJ2-1|TRBD2|TRBV27|.
TGTGCCAGCAGTTTATCGCCCTCAGGGACTAGCGGGTGGCAGTTCTTC
CASSLSPSGTSGWQFF
>TRBJ2-3|.|TRBV7-8|.
TGTGCCAGCAGCTCTAGGTCGTCGGGGGGCCCTAGCACAGATACGCAGTATTTT
CASSSRSSGGPSTDTQYF
>TRBJ2-7|TRBD2|TRBV13|.
TGTGCCAGCAGCTCTACTAGCGACTACGAGCAGTACTTC
CASSSTSDYEQYF